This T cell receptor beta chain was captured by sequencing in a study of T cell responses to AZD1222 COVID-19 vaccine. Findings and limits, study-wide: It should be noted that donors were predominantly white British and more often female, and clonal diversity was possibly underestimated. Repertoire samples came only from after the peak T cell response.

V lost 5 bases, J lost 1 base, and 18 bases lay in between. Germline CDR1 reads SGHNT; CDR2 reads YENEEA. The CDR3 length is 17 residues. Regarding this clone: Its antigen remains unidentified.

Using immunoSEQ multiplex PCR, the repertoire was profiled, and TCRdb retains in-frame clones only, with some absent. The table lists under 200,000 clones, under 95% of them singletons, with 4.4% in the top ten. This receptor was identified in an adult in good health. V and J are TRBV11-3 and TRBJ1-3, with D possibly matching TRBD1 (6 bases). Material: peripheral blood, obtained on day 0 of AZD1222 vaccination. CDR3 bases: TGTGCCAGCAGCGCCACCCGGGGACACAAATCTGGAAACACCATATATTTT. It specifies CASSATRGHKSGNTIYF.